This TCR beta chain was identified in a study of blood T cells in healthy people across ages (dated by TCRdb to between 2014 and 2017). At the level of the whole study: In model experiments, roughly one uniquely barcoded TCR beta cDNA molecule per two T cells was captured by template switching. Using the same blood draw, the study looked at two additional independent replicas of 1 million unique cDNA reads for two donors, one aged 18 to 30 and the other aged 80 or older. Donors of different ages were randomly distributed across sequencing lanes to avoid experimental bias. Using deep sequencing normalized with unique cDNA molecular identifiers, the study measured how TCR beta repertoire diversity changes with age. The donors were divided into four age groups: young (average about 16 years), middle-aged (approximately 42), aged (approximately 62) and long-lived (82).

Systemically healthy Caucasian individuals from Russia, approximately 39 in total and aged 6 to 90 years, were included as donors. Around 10 milliliters of peripheral blood were collected from each donor into EDTA-treated Vacutainer tubes. Ficoll-Paque density-gradient centrifugation was used to isolate PBMCs, with at least 6 million per sample. Trizol reagent was used to extract total RNA from the PBMCs, yielding at least 5 micrograms per sample. For every donor, flow cytometry on a PBMC aliquot measured the percentage of naive CD45RAhigh/CD27high T cells. V loses 4 bases, J loses 2 bases, and the germline ends lie 13 bases apart. Measured from the cysteine to the phenylalanine, the CDR3 is 15 residues long. Of the read, only the CDR3 DNA is kept; its 45 bases are in frame from base 1. Sequences SGHRS (CDR1) and YFSETQ (CDR2) are obtained from the germline V gene. This clonotype showed up just a few times. Its recognized antigen is unknown. No base quality values were provided; no much bigger clone lies one nucleotide off.

Libraries were built with 5' RACE. These reads were obtained on an Illumina HiSeq 2500. A second PCR of about 6 to 11 cycles was performed with a sample-barcoded 5' primer and a J-beta primer mix. A template-switch 5' adaptor carrying 12 random nucleotides introduced a unique molecular identifier onto each TCR beta cDNA molecule. At least 2.5 million CDR3-containing paired-end reads were obtained from each sample. The Mint cDNA synthesis kit, primed by a TRBC-specific oligonucleotide, was used to synthesize first-strand cDNA from all RNA. All cDNA was treated with uracil-DNA glycosylase and then went through a first 18-cycle PCR with the universal primers M1SS and BC2_uni_R. Per the authors' processing: For normalization, 1 million high-quality reads were randomly selected from each sample, with every read carrying a distinct molecular identifier. Instead of being binned into consensus sequences, reads with shared molecular identifiers were discarded. MiTCR, set to a Q25 quality threshold and the strictest error-elimination algorithm, was used for CDR3 identification, clonotype clustering and error correction. A nonparametric unseen species model with Euler transformation was used to estimate lower-bound total TCR beta diversity. Clones were called with MiXCR by TCRdb after fastp trimmed the public reads at Q25, and only in-frame beta chains were retained. When rows share a CDR3 protein, they turn into one entry using the most common DNA and genes. These V and J calls rely on TCRdb rather than the paper's analysis. The sample profile shows roughly 1,700,000 distinct CDR3 sequences; roughly 28% of them were found once. The ten largest clones add up to around 7.7% of the sample.

Overall study results and their limits: There was a strong correlation between observed TCR beta diversity and the percentage of naive T cells measured by flow cytometry. Compared with the aged group, more naive CD4+ T cells, fewer expanded clones and increased TCR diversity were shown by the long-lived group, suggesting age selection. Because the CMV infection status of the donors was unknown, age-related changes in expanded clonotypes may potentially have been confounded. Since profiling was done on bulk unsorted PBMCs, naive and antigen-experienced compartments could not be conclusively compared. Observed TCR beta diversity per million T cells fell roughly linearly with age, and a significant reduction was already apparent by age roughly 40. Estimates of total diversity from one million sequenced T cells were regarded as lower bounds and underestimates.

This clonotype was obtained from a woman aged 25 to 45 in good health. Sequenced sample: blood. The sequence links TRBV5-1 to TRBJ2-1; TRBD2 is possibly the D segment (5 matching bases). The bases are TGCGCCAGCAGCCCTCAGCGAGCGGCCTACAATGAGCAGTTCTTC. This codes for CASSPQRAAYNEQFF.